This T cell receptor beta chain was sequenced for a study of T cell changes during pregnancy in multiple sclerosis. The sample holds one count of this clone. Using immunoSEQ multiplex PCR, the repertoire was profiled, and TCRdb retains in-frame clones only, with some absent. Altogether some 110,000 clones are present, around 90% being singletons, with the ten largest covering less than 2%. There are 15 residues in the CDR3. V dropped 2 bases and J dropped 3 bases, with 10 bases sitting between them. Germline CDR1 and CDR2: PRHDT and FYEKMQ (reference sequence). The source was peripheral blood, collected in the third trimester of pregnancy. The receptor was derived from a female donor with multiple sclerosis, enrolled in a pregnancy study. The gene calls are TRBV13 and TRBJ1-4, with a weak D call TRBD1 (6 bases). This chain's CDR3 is CASSLYSGANEKLFF. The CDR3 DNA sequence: TGTGCCAGCAGCTTATATTCAGGGGCTAATGAAAAACTGTTTTTT.